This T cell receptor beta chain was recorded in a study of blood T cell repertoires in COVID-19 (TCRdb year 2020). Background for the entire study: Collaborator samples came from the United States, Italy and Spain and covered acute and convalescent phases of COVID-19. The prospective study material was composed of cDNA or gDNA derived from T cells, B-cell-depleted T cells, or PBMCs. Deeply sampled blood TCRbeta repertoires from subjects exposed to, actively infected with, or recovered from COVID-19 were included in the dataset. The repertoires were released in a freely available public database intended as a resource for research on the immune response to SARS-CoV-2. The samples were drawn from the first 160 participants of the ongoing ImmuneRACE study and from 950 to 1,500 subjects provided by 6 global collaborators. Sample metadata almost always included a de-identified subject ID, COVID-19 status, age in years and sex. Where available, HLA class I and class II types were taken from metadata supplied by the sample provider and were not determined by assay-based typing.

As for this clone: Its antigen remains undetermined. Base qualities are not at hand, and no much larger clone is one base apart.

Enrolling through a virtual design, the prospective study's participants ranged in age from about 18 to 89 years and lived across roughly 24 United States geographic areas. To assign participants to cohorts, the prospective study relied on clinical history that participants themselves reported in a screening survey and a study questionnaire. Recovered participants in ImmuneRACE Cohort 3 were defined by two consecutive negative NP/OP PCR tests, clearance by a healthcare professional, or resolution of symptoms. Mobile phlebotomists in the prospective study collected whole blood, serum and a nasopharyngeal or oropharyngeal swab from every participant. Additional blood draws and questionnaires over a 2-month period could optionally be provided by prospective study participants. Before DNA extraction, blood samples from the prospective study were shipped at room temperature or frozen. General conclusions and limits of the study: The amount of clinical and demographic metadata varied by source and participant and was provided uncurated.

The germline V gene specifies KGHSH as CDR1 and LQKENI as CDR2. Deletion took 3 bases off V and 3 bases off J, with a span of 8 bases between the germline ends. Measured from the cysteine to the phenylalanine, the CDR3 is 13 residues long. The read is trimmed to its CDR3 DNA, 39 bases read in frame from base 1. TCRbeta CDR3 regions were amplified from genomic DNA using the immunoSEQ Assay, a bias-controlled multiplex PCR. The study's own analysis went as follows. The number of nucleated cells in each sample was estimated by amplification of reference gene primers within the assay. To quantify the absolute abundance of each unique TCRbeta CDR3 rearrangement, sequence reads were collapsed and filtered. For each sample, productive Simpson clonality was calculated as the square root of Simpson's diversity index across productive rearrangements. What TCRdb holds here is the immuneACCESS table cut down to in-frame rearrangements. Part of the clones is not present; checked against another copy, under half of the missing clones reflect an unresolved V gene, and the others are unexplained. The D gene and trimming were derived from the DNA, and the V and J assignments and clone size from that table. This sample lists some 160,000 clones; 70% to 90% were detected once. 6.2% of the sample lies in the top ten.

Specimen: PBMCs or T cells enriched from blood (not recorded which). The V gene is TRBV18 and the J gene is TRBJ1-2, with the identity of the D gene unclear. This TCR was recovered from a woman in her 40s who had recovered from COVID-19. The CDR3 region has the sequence CASSPRTDYGYTF. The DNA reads TGTGCCAGCTCACCGAGAACAGACTATGGCTACACCTTC.